This T cell receptor (beta chain) was identified in a study of beta chain features in type 1 diabetes. Study in general: The study examined about 110,000,000 sorted cells across all samples. Regarding the study as a whole: Highly expressing activated T cells could be over-counted with a cDNA template.

This clone was counted a few times. Its antigen is not identified. The same CDR3 also results from other DNA sequences found in this sample. Every isolated RNA sample was fully reverse transcribed, so sequencing captured expressed TCRB transcripts. The average read count of naive, central memory and regulatory T cell samples was some 3.5 million. TCRdb's table, derived via immunoSEQ multiplex PCR, lists solely in-frame clones and lacks some. The sample records about 620,000 clones, around 16% being singletons. The germline CDR1 and CDR2 sequences are SGHNT and YYREEE (reference sequence). The CDR3 sequence is 11 residues long. The ends were cut back, 3 bases at V and 0 bases at J, with 0 bases in the middle. Purity (above 95%) was reached by all sorted populations.

Sequenced input: naive CD4+ T cells from blood. The genes are TRBV5-4 and TRBJ2-5; D not resolved. This TCR was sampled from a man younger than 35 in good health. The CDR3 coding sequence is TGTGCCAGCAGCTACCAAGAGACCCAGTACTTC. Amino acid sequence: CASSYQETQYF.